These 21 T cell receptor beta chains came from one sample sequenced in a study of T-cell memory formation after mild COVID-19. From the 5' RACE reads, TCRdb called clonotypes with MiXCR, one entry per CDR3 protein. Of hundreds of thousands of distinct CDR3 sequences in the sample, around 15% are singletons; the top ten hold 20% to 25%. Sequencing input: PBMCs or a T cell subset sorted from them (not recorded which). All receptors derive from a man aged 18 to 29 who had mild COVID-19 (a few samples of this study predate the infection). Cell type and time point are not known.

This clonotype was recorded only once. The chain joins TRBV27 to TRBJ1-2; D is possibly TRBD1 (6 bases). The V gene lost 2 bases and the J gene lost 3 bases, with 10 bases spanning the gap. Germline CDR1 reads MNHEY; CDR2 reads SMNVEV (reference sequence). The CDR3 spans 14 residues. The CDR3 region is CASSLRAGDYGYTF. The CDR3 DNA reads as TGTGCCAGCAGTTTACGGGCAGGGGACTATGGCTACACCTTC.

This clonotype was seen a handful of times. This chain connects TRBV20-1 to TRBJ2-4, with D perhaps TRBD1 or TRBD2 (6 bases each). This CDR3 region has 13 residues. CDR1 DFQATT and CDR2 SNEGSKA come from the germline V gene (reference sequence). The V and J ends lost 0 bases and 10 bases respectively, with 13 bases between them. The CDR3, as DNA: TGCAGTGCTAGAGATCCGGGGGCTTGGATTCAGTACTTC. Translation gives CSARDPGAWIQYF.

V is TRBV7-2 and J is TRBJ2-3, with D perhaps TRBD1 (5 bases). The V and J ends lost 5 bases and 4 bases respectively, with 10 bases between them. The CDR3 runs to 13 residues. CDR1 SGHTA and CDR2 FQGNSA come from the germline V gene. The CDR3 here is CASSLTVADTQYF. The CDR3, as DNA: TGTGCCAGCAGCCTGACAGTGGCAGATACGCAGTATTTT.

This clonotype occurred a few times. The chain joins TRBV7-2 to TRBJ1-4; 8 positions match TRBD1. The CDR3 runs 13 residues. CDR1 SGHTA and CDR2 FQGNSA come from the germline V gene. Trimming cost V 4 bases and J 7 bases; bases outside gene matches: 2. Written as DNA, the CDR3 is TGTGCCAGCAGCTCAACAGGGGGTGAAAAACTGTTTTTT. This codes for CASSSTGGEKLFF.

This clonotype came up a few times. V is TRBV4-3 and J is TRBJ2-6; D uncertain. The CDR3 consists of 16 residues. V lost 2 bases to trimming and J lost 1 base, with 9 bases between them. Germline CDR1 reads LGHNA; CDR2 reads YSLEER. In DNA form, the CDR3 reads TGCGCCAGCAGCCAAAGACGGATATCTGGGGCCAACGTCCTGACTTTC. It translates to CASSQRRISGANVLTF.

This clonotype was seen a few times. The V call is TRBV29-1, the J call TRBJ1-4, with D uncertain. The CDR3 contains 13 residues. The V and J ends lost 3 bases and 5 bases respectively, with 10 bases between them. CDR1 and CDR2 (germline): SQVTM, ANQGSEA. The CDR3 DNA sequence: TGCAGCGTTGACGGCGGAACGAATGAAAAACTGTTTTTT. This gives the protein CSVDGGTNEKLFF.

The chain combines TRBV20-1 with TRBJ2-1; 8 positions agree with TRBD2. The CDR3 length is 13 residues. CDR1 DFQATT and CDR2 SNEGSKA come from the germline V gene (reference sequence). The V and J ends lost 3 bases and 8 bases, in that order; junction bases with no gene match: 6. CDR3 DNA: TGCAGTGCTAGCGCCGGGGGGGCACATGAGCAGTTCTTC. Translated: CSASAGGAHEQFF.

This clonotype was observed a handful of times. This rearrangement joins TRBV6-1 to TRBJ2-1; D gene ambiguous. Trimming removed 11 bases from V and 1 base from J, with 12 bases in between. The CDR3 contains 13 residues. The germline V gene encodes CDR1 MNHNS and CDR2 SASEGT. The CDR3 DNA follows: TGTGCCTCGGCGATGTCGTCCTACAATGAGCAGTTCTTC. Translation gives CASAMSSYNEQFF.

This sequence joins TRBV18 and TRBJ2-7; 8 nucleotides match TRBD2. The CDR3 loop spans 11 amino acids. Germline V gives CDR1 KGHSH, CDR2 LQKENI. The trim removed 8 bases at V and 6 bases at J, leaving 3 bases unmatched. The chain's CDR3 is CASGGGPEQYF. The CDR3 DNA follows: TGTGCCAGCGGCGGGGGGCCCGAGCAGTACTTC.

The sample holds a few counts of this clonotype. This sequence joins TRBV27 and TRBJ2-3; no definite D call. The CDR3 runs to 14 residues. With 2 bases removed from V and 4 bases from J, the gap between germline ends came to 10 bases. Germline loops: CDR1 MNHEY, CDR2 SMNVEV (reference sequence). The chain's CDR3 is CASSLKYPPDTQYF. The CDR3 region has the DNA TGTGCCAGCAGTTTAAAGTATCCCCCAGATACGCAGTATTTT.

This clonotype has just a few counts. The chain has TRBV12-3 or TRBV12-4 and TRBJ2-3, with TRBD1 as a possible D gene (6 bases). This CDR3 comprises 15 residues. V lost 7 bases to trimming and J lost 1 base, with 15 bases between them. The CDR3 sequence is CASTTQAGGTDTQYF. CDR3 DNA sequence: TGTGCCAGCACCACCCAGGCAGGGGGCACAGATACGCAGTATTTT.

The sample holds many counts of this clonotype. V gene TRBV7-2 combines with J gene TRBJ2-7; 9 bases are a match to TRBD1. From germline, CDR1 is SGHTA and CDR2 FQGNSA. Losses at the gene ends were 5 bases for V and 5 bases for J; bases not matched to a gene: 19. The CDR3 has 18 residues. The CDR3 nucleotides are TGTGCCAGCAGCCTAGGGAGAGTCGGGACAGGGCCAAGCGACGAGCAGTACTTC. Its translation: CASSLGRVGTGPSDEQYF.

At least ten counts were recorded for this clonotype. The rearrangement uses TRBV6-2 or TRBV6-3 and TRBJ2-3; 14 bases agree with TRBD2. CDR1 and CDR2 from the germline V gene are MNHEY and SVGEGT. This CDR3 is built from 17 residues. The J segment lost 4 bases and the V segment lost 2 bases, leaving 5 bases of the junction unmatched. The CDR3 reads CASSYPQTSGGADTQYF. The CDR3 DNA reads TGTGCCAGCAGTTACCCCCAGACTAGCGGGGGGGCAGATACGCAGTATTTT.

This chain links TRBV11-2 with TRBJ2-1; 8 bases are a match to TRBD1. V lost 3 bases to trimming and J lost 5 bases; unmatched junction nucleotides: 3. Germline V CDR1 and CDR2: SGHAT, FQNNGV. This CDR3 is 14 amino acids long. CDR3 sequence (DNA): TGTGCCAGCAGCTTTCAGGGGGCCAACAATGAGCAGTTCTTC. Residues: CASSFQGANNEQFF.

The CDR3 bases are TGTGCCAGCAGCAACAGGGGGCAGGGTGAAAAACTGTTTTTT. It is translated as CASSNRGQGEKLFF. The chain has TRBV7-6 and TRBJ1-4; 9 bases map to TRBD1. CDR1 is SGHVS, CDR2 FNYEAQ, per germline. This CDR3 comprises 14 residues. The V segment lost 5 bases and the J segment 7 bases; nucleotides outside the gene matches: 5.

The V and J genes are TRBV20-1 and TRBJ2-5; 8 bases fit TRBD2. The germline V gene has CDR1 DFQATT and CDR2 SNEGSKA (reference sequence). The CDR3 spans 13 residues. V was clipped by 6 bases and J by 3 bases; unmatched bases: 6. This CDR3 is CSATAGGEETQYF. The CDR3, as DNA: TGCAGTGCCACCGCGGGGGGTGAAGAGACCCAGTACTTC.

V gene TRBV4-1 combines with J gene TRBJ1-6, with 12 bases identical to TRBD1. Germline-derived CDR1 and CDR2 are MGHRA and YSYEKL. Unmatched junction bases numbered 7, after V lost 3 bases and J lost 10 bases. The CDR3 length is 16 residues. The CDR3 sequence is CASSQGQGAGGSPLHF. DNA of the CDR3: TGCGCCAGCAGCCAGGGACAGGGGGCAGGAGGATCACCCCTCCACTTT.

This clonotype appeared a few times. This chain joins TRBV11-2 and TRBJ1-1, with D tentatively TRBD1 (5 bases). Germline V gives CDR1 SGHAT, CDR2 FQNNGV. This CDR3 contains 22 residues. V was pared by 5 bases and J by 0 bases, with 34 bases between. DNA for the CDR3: TGTGCCAGCAGCCCACGAATTTTAGCTGGGACCCGCTCAGGGCGGTTGAACACTGAAGCTTTCTTT. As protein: CASSPRILAGTRSGRLNTEAFF.

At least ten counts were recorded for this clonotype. The CDR3 sequence: CASSLVPSDTQYF. CDR3 in DNA: TGCGCCAGCAGCTTGGTTCCCTCAGATACGCAGTATTTT. The rearrangement links TRBV5-1 to TRBJ2-3; D is unclear. The V gene's germline CDR1 is SGHRS and CDR2 YFSETQ. Trimming stripped 0 bases from V and 4 bases from J, with 6 bases between. CDR3 length: 13 residues.

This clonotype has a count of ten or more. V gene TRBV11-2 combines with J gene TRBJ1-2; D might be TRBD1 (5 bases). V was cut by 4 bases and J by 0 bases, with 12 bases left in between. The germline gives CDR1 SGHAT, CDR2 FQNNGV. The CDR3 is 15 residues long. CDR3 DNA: TGTGCCAGCAGCTCCAGGGATACCACTAACTATGGCTACACCTTC. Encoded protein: CASSSRDTTNYGYTF.

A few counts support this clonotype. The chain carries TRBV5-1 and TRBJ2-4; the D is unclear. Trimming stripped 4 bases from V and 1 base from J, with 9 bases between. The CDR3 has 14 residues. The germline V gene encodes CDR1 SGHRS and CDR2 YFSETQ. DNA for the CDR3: TGCGCCAGCAGCGACGGTTGGGCCAAAAACATTCAGTACTTC. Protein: CASSDGWAKNIQYF.